These 15 T cell receptor beta chains were sequenced from one sample in a study of CD8+CD57+ T cells in acquired aplastic anemia. Genomic DNA was employed as the template in profiling TCR beta VDJ and CDR3. TCRdb reanalysed the reads using MiXCR and keeps one entry per CDR3 protein. This table holds roughly 300,000 distinct CDR3 sequences, around 60% found once. The material sequenced was sorted CD4+, CD8+, or CD8+CD57+ T cells (not recorded which) from PBMCs. The source of these receptors is a human donor with severe aplastic anemia or a healthy control (not recorded which).

The chain uses TRBV9 and TRBJ2-3, with a weak D call TRBD1 (5 bases). The germline V gene has CDR1 SGDLS and CDR2 YYNGEE. The CDR3 is 16 amino acids. V shed 3 bases and J shed 8 bases, with 22 bases lying between them. The CDR3 nucleotides are TGTGCCAGCAGCGCCGTCCTTGGGGCCACAGGTAGTACGCAGTATTTT. Its translation: CASSAVLGATGSTQYF.

This clonotype came up once. The chain employs TRBV5-1 and TRBJ1-1; possible D gene TRBD1, 6 bases. Trimming pared 1 base from V and 7 bases from J, leaving 11 bases between. Germline V gene sequence: CDR1 SGHRS, CDR2 YFSETQ. This CDR3 has 13 residues. The CDR3 here is CASSLWGGGEAFF. The DNA for the CDR3 is TGCGCCAGCAGCTTGTGGGGGGGCGGTGAAGCTTTCTTT.

This clonotype showed up many times. The CDR3 here is CSAPRRGDLSTGELFF. The DNA of the CDR3 is TGCAGTGCGCCCCGCAGGGGGGACCTGAGCACCGGGGAGCTGTTTTTT. The chain recombines TRBV20-1 with TRBJ2-2, with TRBD1 as a possible D gene (7 bases). The CDR3 covers 16 residues. The germline V and J ends were trimmed by 6 bases and 4 bases, with 21 bases remaining between them. Looked up from germline, CDR1 is DFQATT and CDR2 is SNEGSKA (reference sequence).

The chain combines TRBV7-3 with TRBJ2-3; no clear D gene. Germline loops: CDR1 SGHTA, CDR2 FQGTGA. Trimming stripped 2 bases from V and 5 bases from J, with 8 bases between. CDR3 length: 13 residues. DNA of the CDR3: TGTGCCAGCAGCTTAGGGTGGGGAGATACGCAGTATTTT. It yields the protein CASSLGWGDTQYF.

This clonotype occurred a few times. The chain employs TRBV7-9 and TRBJ1-4, with 7 nucleotides matching TRBD1. The CDR3 sequence is 18 residues long. V was clipped by 5 bases and J by 13 bases; unmatched bases: 25. Germline CDR1 and CDR2: SEHNR and FQNEAQ (reference sequence). In DNA, the CDR3 is TGTGCCAGCAGCCTCAATGGATGGACCGGGACAGTGGACGGTGGACTGTTTTTT. It specifies CASSLNGWTGTVDGGLFF. The complete variable domain, with remaining parts taken from reference TRBV7-9 and TRBJ1-4, reads DTGVSQNPRHKITKRGQNVTFRCDPISEHNRLYWYRQTLGQGPEFLTYFQNEAQLEKSRLLSDRFSAERPKGSFSTLEIQRTEQGDSAMYLCASSLNGWTGTVDGGLFFGSGTQLSVL.

This clonotype was observed at least ten times. The chain joins TRBV6-5 to TRBJ1-5; D gene unclear. The CDR3 extends over 15 amino acids. Trimming shortened V by 6 bases and J by 1 base, and 13 bases separated the two germline ends. The germline V gene has CDR1 MNHEY and CDR2 SVGAGI. CDR3 region: CASRASGNSNQPQHF. Here the CDR3 DNA reads TGTGCCAGCAGGGCATCGGGAAACAGCAATCAGCCCCAGCATTTT.

The chain combines TRBV7-2 with TRBJ1-6; 7 nucleotides line up with TRBD1. V shed 6 bases and J 4 bases; nucleotides not matched to a gene: 6. The CDR3 is made up of 15 amino acids. CDR1 and CDR2 (germline): SGHTA, FQGNSA. CDR3 nucleotide sequence: TGTGCCAGCAGTTTTCCGGGACAGTATAATTCACCCCTCCACTTT. It specifies CASSFPGQYNSPLHF. Using reference TRBV7-2 and TRBJ1-6 for the parts outside the CDR3, the full variable domain is GAGVSQSPSNKVTEKGKDVELRCDPISGHTALYWYRQSLGQGLEFLIYFQGNSAPDKSGLPSDRFSAERTGGSVSTLTIQRTQQEDSAVYLCASSFPGQYNSPLHFGNGTRLTVT.

This clonotype occurred many times. V usage is TRBV29-1 and J usage is TRBJ2-1; 11 positions match TRBD2. With 7 bases clipped from V and 2 bases from J, the junction kept 7 bases outside the gene matches. The CDR3 covers 15 residues. In germline, CDR1 is SQVTM, CDR2 ANQGSEA. In nucleotides, the CDR3 is TGCAGCGCAATAGCGGGGGGGCTCCCCTACAATGAGCAGTTCTTC. Protein: CSAIAGGLPYNEQFF.

This clonotype turned up a few times. The chain combines TRBV2 with TRBJ1-2; TRBD1 might be the D (6 bases). Germline loops: CDR1 SNHLY, CDR2 FYNNEI. The ends were cut back, 4 bases at V and 8 bases at J, with 17 bases in the middle. This CDR3 contains 14 residues. CDR3 sequence (DNA): TGTGCCAGCAGTGTCGGGGGGGGGCTCGGCGGCTACACCTTC. It encodes CASSVGGGLGGYTF.

This rearrangement joins TRBV7-2 to TRBJ2-7; maybe TRBD2 (6 bases). Trimming took 1 base from V and 0 from J, leaving 13 bases between them. Germline V gives CDR1 SGHTA, CDR2 FQGNSA. The CDR3 totals 16 residues. The DNA for the CDR3 is TGTGCCAGCAGCTTAGTACCTGCGGGGAGCTCCTACGAGCAGTACTTC. Its protein product is CASSLVPAGSSYEQYF.

The chain is built from TRBV7-9 and TRBJ2-7; TRBD2 matches 7 bases. J gave up 2 bases and V 0 bases, and 4 bases lay outside the gene matches. CDR1 SEHNR and CDR2 FQNEAQ come from the germline V gene (reference sequence). The CDR3 is made up of 15 amino acids. CDR3 protein: CASSLAPSGTYEQYF. In nucleotides, the CDR3 is TGTGCCAGCAGCTTAGCTCCTAGCGGCACCTACGAGCAGTACTTC. Full variable domain (outside the CDR3, taken from reference TRBV7-9 and TRBJ2-7): DTGVSQNPRHKITKRGQNVTFRCDPISEHNRLYWYRQTLGQGPEFLTYFQNEAQLEKSRLLSDRFSAERPKGSFSTLEIQRTEQGDSAMYLCASSLAPSGTYEQYFGPGTRLTVT.

Many counts were recorded for this clonotype. The chain employs TRBV7-2 and TRBJ1-1; D unresolved. The V end was cut by 2 bases, the J end by 5 bases, with 15 bases between. Looked up from germline, CDR1 is SGHTA and CDR2 is FQGNSA. The CDR3 length is 15 residues. The CDR3 is CASSLKWAAPTEAFF. CDR3 DNA: TGTGCCAGCAGCTTAAAGTGGGCAGCCCCTACTGAAGCTTTCTTT.

V is TRBV5-6 and J is TRBJ1-2; D remains ambiguous. Trimming removed 3 bases at V and 8 bases at J, with 11 bases between. Germline V lookup: CDR1 SGHDT, CDR2 YYEEEE. The CDR3 runs 12 residues. The CDR3 region is CASSSGLGGYTF. The CDR3 bases are TGTGCCAGCAGCTCCGGGTTGGGGGGCTACACCTTC. The entire variable domain, with the rest obtained from reference TRBV5-6 and TRBJ1-2, is as follows: DAGVTQSPTHLIKTRGQQVTLRCSPKSGHDTVSWYQQALGQGPQFIFQYYEEEERQRGNFPDRFSGHQFPNYSSELNVNALLLGDSALYLCASSSGLGGYTFGSGTRLTVV.

This chain links TRBV2 with TRBJ2-3, with TRBD2 identical over 10 bases. The V gene end was trimmed by 5 bases and the J gene end by 4 bases; junction bases not matched to a gene: 9. This CDR3 is 16 amino acids long. Germline values: CDR1 SNHLY, CDR2 FYNNEI. The CDR3 nucleotides are TGTGCCAGCAGTCTTTCTAGCGGGAGTGTGTCAGATACGCAGTATTTT. The encoded protein is CASSLSSGSVSDTQYF.

This clonotype was picked up one time. The V and J genes are TRBV5-1 and TRBJ2-3; 12 bases map to TRBD2. V was pared by 4 bases and J by 6 bases, with 9 bases of the junction left unmatched. Germline CDR1 and CDR2: SGHRS and YFSETQ. The CDR3 is made up of 16 amino acids. Written as DNA, the CDR3 is TGCGCCAGCAGCCCCAAGGGGCTAGCGGGGGGGGATACGCAGTATTTT. This sequence encodes CASSPKGLAGGDTQYF.